The rows below give T cell receptor beta chains drawn from one sample of a study of blood T cell repertoires in COVID-19. The data were produced by immunoSEQ multiplex PCR, yet TCRdb's version contains in-frame clones alone and is incomplete. The sample has hundreds of thousands of clones; 90% are singletons. Sequencing input: PBMCs or T cells enriched from blood (not recorded which). These receptors were collected from a woman between 18 and 29 years old with acute COVID-19. Each CDR3 is given with its conserved first and last residue. D genes are given only for firm matches. A row's size may be missing; if present it is once, few, many or a size class.

clone size,V gene,J gene,D gene,CDR3 DNA,CDR3 protein
-,TRBV6-6,TRBJ2-1,-,TGTGCCAGCAGTTACTCTGGCGGGGTTAACAATGAGCAGTTCTTC,CASSYSGGVNNEQFF
-,TRBV18,TRBJ1-2,-,TGTGCCAGCTCAGGGGGGAGCGGCGATGGCTACACCTTC,CASSGGSGDGYTF
-,TRBV15,TRBJ1-5,TRBD1,TGTGCCACCAGCAGGGAGGGGTACCAGGGGGCAAGCAATCAGCCCCAGCATTTT,CATSREGYQGASNQPQHF
-,TRBV7-9,TRBJ1-5,TRBD1,TGTGCCAGCAGCTTAGGGGACAGGGGCAGTCAGCCCCAGCATTTT,CASSLGDRGSQPQHF
few,TRBV12-3/TRBV12-4,TRBJ1-1,-,TGTGCCAGCAAGTCGGGGACAACCACTGAAGCTTTCTTT,CASKSGTTTEAFF
-,TRBV19,TRBJ1-1,-,TGTGCCAGTAATCGACAGGAAGGGGCGAACACTGAAGCTTTCTTT,CASNRQEGANTEAFF
-,TRBV28,TRBJ1-2,-,TGTGCCAGCAGTTACGACAGCAACTATGGCTACACCTTC,CASSYDSNYGYTF
-,TRBV28,TRBJ1-2,-,TGTGCCAGCAGTTTGGCCCGTGTCGGCTACACCTTC,CASSLARVGYTF
-,TRBV19,TRBJ1-1,-,TGTGCCAGTCCCCGGAGGGGTTCCGGCACTGAAGCTTTCTTT,CASPRRGSGTEAFF
-,TRBV28,TRBJ1-3,-,TGTGCCAGCAGTTTTCCAGGGTGGGGAAACACCATATATTTT,CASSFPGWGNTIYF
-,TRBV9,TRBJ2-4,-,TGTGCCAGCAGCGTCGGACTAGCCAAAAACATTCAGTACTTC,CASSVGLAKNIQYF
-,TRBV5-1,TRBJ2-1,-,TGCGCCAGCAGCTTGGCCAGGCCTAGCAGCTACAATGAGCAGTTCTTC,CASSLARPSSYNEQFF
once,TRBV6-4,TRBJ1-2,-,TGTGCCAGCAGCCGGGACGGACAGTATGGCTACACCTTC,CASSRDGQYGYTF
once,TRBV6-5,TRBJ1-5,TRBD1,TGTGCCAGCAGTTACTCTGTGACAGGGGGGTATCATCAGCATTTT,CASSYSVTGGYHQHF
-,TRBV6-2/TRBV6-3,TRBJ2-1,TRBD1,TGTGCCAGCAGCCCTCAGACAGGGAGAACCTACAATGAGCAGTTCTTC,CASSPQTGRTYNEQFF
-,TRBV18,TRBJ1-2,TRBD1,TGTGCCAGCTCACCCAGACAGGGAGATGGCTACACCTTC,CASSPRQGDGYTF
-,TRBV5-8,TRBJ2-5,-,TGTGCCAGCAGCTTGCGCCGAGCGGACCAAGAGACCCAGTACTTC,CASSLRRADQETQYF
-,TRBV30,TRBJ1-3,TRBD1,TGTGCCTGGGGAAAAGGACAGGGGGCGTGGGGAAACACCATATATTTT,CAWGKGQGAWGNTIYF
-,TRBV5-1,TRBJ1-4,TRBD1,TGCGCCAGCACCTCTTCAGGGGGCGGTGAAAAACTGTTTTTT,CASTSSGGGEKLFF
-,TRBV29-1,TRBJ2-3,TRBD2,TGCAGCTCCGACGGGACTAAGGGAGGAATGGTCTACACAGATACGCAGTATTTT,CSSDGTKGGMVYTDTQYF
few,TRBV19,TRBJ1-2,TRBD1,TGTGCCAGTAGCGGACAGGGGCATGGCTACACCTTC,CASSGQGHGYTF
-,TRBV25-1,TRBJ2-3,TRBD2,TGTGCCAGCAGTCGACTAGCGGGAGGAGTCACAGATACGCAGTATTTT,CASSRLAGGVTDTQYF
-,TRBV11-3,TRBJ1-1,-,TGTGCCAGCAGCTTACAGTGGAACACTGAAGCTTTCTTT,CASSLQWNTEAFF
once,TRBV30,TRBJ1-1,-,TGTGCCTGGACTACAGGAATGTTCACTGAAGCTTTCTTT,CAWTTGMFTEAFF
-,TRBV5-1,TRBJ2-1,TRBD2,TGCGCCAGCAGCTTGGTTCTAGCGGACAATGAGCAGTTCTTC,CASSLVLADNEQFF
-,TRBV11-2,TRBJ2-2,-,TGTGCCAGCAGCGAGGGAAACACCGGGGAGCTGTTTTTT,CASSEGNTGELFF
-,TRBV7-9,TRBJ1-1,-,TGTGCCAGCAGCTCTAAGACAGACATTGAAGCTTTCTTT,CASSSKTDIEAFF
few,TRBV5-4,TRBJ1-1,-,TGTGCCAGCAGCTCAGGGGAGAGCACTGAAGCTTTCTTT,CASSSGESTEAFF
-,TRBV7-3,TRBJ2-3,-,TGTGCCAGCAGCCTGACGACGGGGGTAGATACGCAGTATTTT,CASSLTTGVDTQYF
-,TRBV7-3,TRBJ2-3,-,TGTGCCAGCAGCTTGGGACTCGTCACAGATACGCAGTATTTT,CASSLGLVTDTQYF
-,TRBV19,TRBJ1-5,TRBD1,TGTGCCAGTAGTATAAAGCAGGGGGTCCAGCCCCAGCATTTT,CASSIKQGVQPQHF
-,TRBV5-1,TRBJ1-2,TRBD1,TGCGCCAGCAGCTTAACAGGGGAACTTAACTATGGCTACACCTTC,CASSLTGELNYGYTF
-,TRBV28,TRBJ2-7,TRBD1,TGTGCCAGCAGTTCATCAGGGGGCGGGGCTTACGAGCAGTACTTC,CASSSSGGGAYEQYF
-,TRBV2,TRBJ1-5,-,TGTGCCAGCAGTGAAAGGGGAACCGGACAGCCCCAGCATTTT,CASSERGTGQPQHF
-,TRBV20-1,TRBJ2-3,-,TGCAGTGCTAAACAACCACCGCAGTATTTT,CSAKQPPQYF
once,TRBV7-6,TRBJ2-7,-,TGTGCCAGCAGCTTATATCGCGGGCCTAGTCCCTACGAGCAGTACTTC,CASSLYRGPSPYEQYF
-,TRBV5-1,TRBJ2-1,-,TGCGCCAGCAGCGGGCGGGCCTTTGCGGGGCACAATGAGCAGTTCTTC,CASSGRAFAGHNEQFF
-,TRBV6-5,TRBJ1-1,TRBD1,TGTGCCAGCAGTTACTCGTTGACAGGGGTTGCTGAAGCTTTCTTT,CASSYSLTGVAEAFF
-,TRBV30,TRBJ1-1,-,TGTGCCTGGAGGAAAACAAGGGGGGGACACACTGAAGCTTTCTTT,CAWRKTRGGHTEAFF
-,TRBV9,TRBJ1-4,TRBD1,TGTGCCAGCAGCTCTGGGGGGACAGTTAATGAAAAACTGTTTTTT,CASSSGGTVNEKLFF
-,TRBV7-9,TRBJ1-1,TRBD1,TGTGCCAGCAAACCTCGGGACAGGGGGCGGGAAGCTTTCTTT,CASKPRDRGREAFF
-,TRBV19,TRBJ1-3,-,TGTGCCGGAGGCGGGAGCTCTGGAAACACCATATATTTT,CAGGGSSGNTIYF
-,TRBV28,TRBJ1-1,-,TGTGCCAGCGTTTCGGGGTCTCTAGGGAGAAGTGAAGCTTTCTTT,CASVSGSLGRSEAFF
-,TRBV7-3,TRBJ2-2,TRBD1,TGTGCCAGCAGCCAAGGCCCGTGGACAGGTGCGAACACCGGGGAGCTGTTTTTT,CASSQGPWTGANTGELFF
-,TRBV15,TRBJ2-1,-,TGTGCCACCACCCTAGACGGGAGCTCCTACAATGAGCAGTTCTTC,CATTLDGSSYNEQFF
-,TRBV6-1,TRBJ2-1,TRBD2,TGTGCCAGCAGTGAACTAGCGGGAGGCACCAATGAGCAGTTCTTC,CASSELAGGTNEQFF
-,TRBV27,TRBJ1-2,-,TGTGCCAGCAGTCCCAGGGACACCGACTATGGCTACACCTTC,CASSPRDTDYGYTF
-,TRBV7-8,TRBJ2-3,-,TGTGCCAGCAGTCCTAACGCAGATACGCAGTATTTT,CASSPNADTQYF
-,TRBV11-3,TRBJ2-5,TRBD1,TGTGCCAGCAGCCCAGGGGGTGCGGAGACCCAGTACTTC,CASSPGGAETQYF
-,TRBV29-1,TRBJ2-1,TRBD2,TGCAGCGCATACGAGGGCGGGAGAGCGTACAATGAGCAGTTCTTC,CSAYEGGRAYNEQFF
-,TRBV2,TRBJ1-2,TRBD1,TGTGCCAGCAGTTACGACAGGGCTGCTAACTATGGCTACACCTTC,CASSYDRAANYGYTF
-,TRBV2,TRBJ1-1,-,TGTGCCAGCAACCCCGACTTCTTGAACACTGAAGCTTTCTTT,CASNPDFLNTEAFF
-,TRBV19,TRBJ1-6,-,TGTGCCAGTAGTCCAACGACCGGGGGTTCACCCCTCCACTTT,CASSPTTGGSPLHF
-,TRBV27,TRBJ2-7,-,TGTGCCAGCAGTTCATCCTACGAGCAGTACTTC,CASSSSYEQYF
-,TRBV3-1/TRBV3-2,TRBJ1-1,-,TGTGCCAGCAGCTCGGGGAACACTGAAGCTTTCTTT,CASSSGNTEAFF
-,TRBV28,TRBJ1-1,TRBD1,TGTGCCAGCAGTTCCCCACGGGACAGGTCTGAAGCTTTCTTT,CASSSPRDRSEAFF
once,TRBV19,TRBJ1-1,-,TGTGCCAGTAGAGCTATGGAGACAGGAGCAACTGAAGCTTTCTTT,CASRAMETGATEAFF